A single T cell receptor (beta chain) is shown here with its context. The antigen remains unidentified. The CDR3 totals 14 residues. From germline, CDR1 is SGHTA and CDR2 FQGTGA. V was cut by 3 bases and J by 3 bases, with 9 bases left in between. The sample is drawn from a study of T cell responses to AZD1222 COVID-19 vaccine. Overall study results and limits: Two AZD1222 administrations were followed by greater Spike-specific TCR breadth and depth. Reports say nearly half of spike-specific TCRs go after unmutated variant regions.

The assay was immunoSEQ multiplex PCR, and TCRdb's table has in-frame clones only and misses some. The sample carries approximately 140,000 clones, about 91% recorded once. The sequencing here drew on peripheral blood, taken on day 0 of AZD1222 vaccination. This TCR was sampled from an adult in good health. The chain recombines TRBV7-3 with TRBJ1-5; perhaps TRBD1 as D (5 bases). CDR3 DNA: TGTGCCAGCAGCTTCCGACAGTACAATCAGCCCCAGCATTTT. It is translated as CASSFRQYNQPQHF.